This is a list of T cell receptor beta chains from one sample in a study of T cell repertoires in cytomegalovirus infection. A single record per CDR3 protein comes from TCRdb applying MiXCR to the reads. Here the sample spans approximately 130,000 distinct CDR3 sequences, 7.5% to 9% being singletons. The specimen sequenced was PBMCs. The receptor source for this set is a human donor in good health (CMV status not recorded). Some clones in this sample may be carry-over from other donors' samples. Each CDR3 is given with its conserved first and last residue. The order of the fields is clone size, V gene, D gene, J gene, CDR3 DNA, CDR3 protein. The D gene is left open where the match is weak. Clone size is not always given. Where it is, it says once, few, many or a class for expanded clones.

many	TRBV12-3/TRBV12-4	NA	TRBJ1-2	TGTGCCAGCAGTCCTCAGACAGCTGGCTACACCTTC	CASSPQTAGYTF
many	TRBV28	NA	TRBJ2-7	TGTGCCAGCAGCTCTGGGGCCAGCCGAACCTACGAGCAGTACTTC	CASSSGASRTYEQYF
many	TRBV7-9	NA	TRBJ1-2	TGTGCCAGCAGCTCATGGGGGGATTATGGCTACACCTTC	CASSSWGDYGYTF
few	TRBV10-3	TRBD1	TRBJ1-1	TGTGCCATCACAGCGACAGGGGGATACACTGAAGCTTTCTTT	CAITATGGYTEAFF
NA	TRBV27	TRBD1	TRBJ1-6	TGTGCCAGCAGTTTATCAGACAGGGCGGATACACCCCTCCACTTT	CASSLSDRADTPLHF
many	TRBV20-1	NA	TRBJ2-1	TGCAGTGCTAGAGTTTTTGGAGGGGGGTCGTACAATGAGCAGTTCTTC	CSARVFGGGSYNEQFF
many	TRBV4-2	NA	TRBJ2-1	TGTGCCAGCAGCCCCAGGTTAAATAGGCTTTCGGGGAATGAGCAGTTCTTC	CASSPRLNRLSGNEQFF
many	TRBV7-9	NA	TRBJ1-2	TGTGCCAGCAGCTCCCAGCCCCCGGGGCAGCGGCCCTACTATGGCTACACCTTC	CASSSQPPGQRPYYGYTF
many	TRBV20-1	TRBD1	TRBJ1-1	TGCAGTGCCCGACAGGGCGTTACGTCTGGGAACACTGAAGCTTTCTTT	CSARQGVTSGNTEAFF
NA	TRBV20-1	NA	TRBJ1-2	TGCAGTGCTAGCGGCAGGGCGGAGGGCTACACCTTC	CSASGRAEGYTF
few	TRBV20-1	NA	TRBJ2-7	TGCAGTGCTAGAGATCTCGGGAGCTCCTACGAGCAGTACTTC	CSARDLGSSYEQYF
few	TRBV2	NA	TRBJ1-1	TGTGCCAGCAGTGCCAGGGCTGAAGCTTTCTTT	CASSARAEAFF
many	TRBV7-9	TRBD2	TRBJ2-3	TGTGCCAGCAGCTCTAGCGGGGCTAGCACAGATACGCAGTATTTT	CASSSSGASTDTQYF
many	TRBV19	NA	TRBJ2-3	TGTGCCAGTTCGGCGGGTTATAGCACAGATACGCAGTATTTT	CASSAGYSTDTQYF
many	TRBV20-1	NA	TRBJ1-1	TGCAGTGCTAGGCAAGGGCAGTACACTGAAGCTTTCTTT	CSARQGQYTEAFF
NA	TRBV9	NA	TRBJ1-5	TGTGCCAGCAGCCGCCAGGGTATCAGCAATCAGCCCCAGCATTTT	CASSRQGISNQPQHF
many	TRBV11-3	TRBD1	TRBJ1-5	TGTGCCAGCAGCTCGAACCGGGACAGGGGACAGCCCCAGCATTTT	CASSSNRDRGQPQHF
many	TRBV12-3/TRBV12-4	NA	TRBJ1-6	TGTGCCAGCAGTTCGGAATCAGGGAATTCACCCCTCCACTTT	CASSSESGNSPLHF
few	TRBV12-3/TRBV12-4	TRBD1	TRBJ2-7	TGTGCCAGCAGAAAACAGGGGGGACCCTACGAGCAGTACTTC	CASRKQGGPYEQYF
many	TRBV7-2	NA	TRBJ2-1	TGTGCCAGCAGCTTAGGATCAGGGGCCTCCTACAATGAGCAGTTCTTC	CASSLGSGASYNEQFF
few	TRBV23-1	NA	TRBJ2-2	TGCGCCAGCAAGGAGGGACAGACATCGAACACCGGGGAGCTGTTTTTT	CASKEGQTSNTGELFF
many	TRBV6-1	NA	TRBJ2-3	TGTGCCAGCAGTGCCGGGACACCGGGGGATACGCAGTATTTT	CASSAGTPGDTQYF
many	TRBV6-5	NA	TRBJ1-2	TGTGCCAGCAGTTTAAATGGGGGTCGCTATGGCTACACCTTC	CASSLNGGRYGYTF
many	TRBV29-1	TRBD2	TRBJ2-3	TGCAGCGTGGGTGGGAGGGCCACAGATACGCAGTATTTT	CSVGGRATDTQYF
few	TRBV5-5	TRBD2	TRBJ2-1	TGTGCCAGCAGCGCGGGACTAAGAGGTGATGAGCAGTTCTTC	CASSAGLRGDEQFF
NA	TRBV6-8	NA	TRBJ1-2	TGTGCCAGCAGTACGGGGTATGACTACACCTTC	CASSTGYDYTF
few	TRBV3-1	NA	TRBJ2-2	TGTGCCAGCAGCTTCGGGACTGCCCAAACCGGGGAGCTGTTTTTT	CASSFGTAQTGELFF
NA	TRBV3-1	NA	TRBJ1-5	TGTGCCAGCAGCCAAGGGGGACATAGGGTAGATCAGCCCCAGCATTTT	CASSQGGHRVDQPQHF
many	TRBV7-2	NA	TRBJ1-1	TGTGCCAGCAGCCCCTGGGCCCTGAACACTGAAGCTTTCTTT	CASSPWALNTEAFF
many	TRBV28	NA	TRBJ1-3	TGTGCCAGCAGTTTAAGATCTTCCGGAGATTTTTCTGGAAACACCATATATTTT	CASSLRSSGDFSGNTIYF
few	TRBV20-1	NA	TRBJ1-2	TGCAGTGCTAGAGCTAGGGGGATTAACTATGGCTACACCTTC	CSARARGINYGYTF
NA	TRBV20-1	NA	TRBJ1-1	TGCAGTGCCCCCCGGGGGGGGCGGAACACTGAAGCTTTCTTT	CSAPRGGRNTEAFF
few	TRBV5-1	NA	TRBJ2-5	TGCGCCAGCAGCGAGGGACCGAGCTATGCGGGGGAGACCCAGTACTTC	CASSEGPSYAGETQYF
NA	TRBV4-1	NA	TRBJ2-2	TGCGCCAGCAGCCAAGGTCAGCTGGGGGCTAACACCGGGGAGCTGTTTTTT	CASSQGQLGANTGELFF
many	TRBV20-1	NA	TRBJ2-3	TGCAGTGCTGGGTCCGGGACAACGCAGTATTTT	CSAGSGTTQYF
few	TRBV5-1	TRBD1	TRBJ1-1	TGCGCCAGCGTCCGAGGTTGGGGGACAGTGAACACTGAAGCTTTCTTT	CASVRGWGTVNTEAFF
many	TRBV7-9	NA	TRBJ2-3	TGTGCCAGCAGCTTATTCCTGGCAGATACGCAGTATTTT	CASSLFLADTQYF
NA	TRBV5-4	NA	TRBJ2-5	TGTGCCAGCAGCCGGGCGACAGGCCAAGAGACCCAGTACTTC	CASSRATGQETQYF
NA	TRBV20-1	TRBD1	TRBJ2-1	TGCAGTGCTAGAGTGGTGGACAGGGGATCCTACAATGAGCAGTTCTTC	CSARVVDRGSYNEQFF
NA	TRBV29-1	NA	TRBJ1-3	TGCAGCGTTGGACCCTCGCCGGGGAACACCATATATTTT	CSVGPSPGNTIYF
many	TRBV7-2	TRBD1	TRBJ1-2	TGTGCCAGCACAGGAGACAGGGCCAACTATGGCTACACCTTC	CASTGDRANYGYTF
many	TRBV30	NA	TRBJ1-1	TGTGCCTGGAGGTTGAACACTGAAGCTTTCTTT	CAWRLNTEAFF
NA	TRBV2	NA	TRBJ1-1	TGTGCCAGCAGTGAATACAGGGATTTAACTGAAGCTTTCTTT	CASSEYRDLTEAFF
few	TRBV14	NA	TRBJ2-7	TGTGCCAGCAGCCCAGGGACATTAGTGGAGCAGTACTTC	CASSPGTLVEQYF
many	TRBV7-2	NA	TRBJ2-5	TGTGCCAGCAGCTCTACCATTAAGGACCGACTATTCTTC	CASSSTIKDRLFF
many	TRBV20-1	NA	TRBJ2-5	TGCAGTGCTAGAGTAACACCGGGACTCCAAGAGACCCAGTACTTC	CSARVTPGLQETQYF
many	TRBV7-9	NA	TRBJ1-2	TGTGCCAGCAGCTCCGGGTTCAACTTCTATGGCTACACCTTC	CASSSGFNFYGYTF
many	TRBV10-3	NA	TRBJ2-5	TGTGCCATCAGTGAGGGGAGGACGGGCAAGGCAGAGACCCAGTACTTC	CAISEGRTGKAETQYF